This T cell receptor (beta chain) comes out of a study of spatial heterogeneity in lung cancer. Every TCR cDNA molecule carried a tag that served as a unique molecular identifier. TCRdb re-derived calls from the 5' RACE reads in MiXCR, one entry per CDR3 protein. Of some 40,000 distinct CDR3 sequences listed, approximately 5.5% are singletons. The time point: sample taken at primary tumor resection. This CDR3 region has 12 residues. The germline V gene has CDR1 SGHTS and CDR2 YDEGEE. The V gene lost 2 bases and the J gene lost 5 bases, with 8 bases spanning the gap. The clonotype originates from a female donor with early-stage non-small cell lung cancer. This rearrangement joins TRBV5-8 to TRBJ2-7; D is perhaps TRBD1 (6 bases). This material consisted of PBMCs, taken at surgery. The CDR3, as DNA: TGTGCCAGCAGCTTAACAGGGAACGAGCAGTACTTC. This sequence encodes CASSLTGNEQYF. Looking up the rest from reference TRBV5-8 and TRBJ2-7 gives the full variable domain: EAGVTQSPTHLIKTRGQQATLRCSPISGHTSVYWYQQALGLGLQFLLWYDEGEERNRGNFPPRFSGRQFPNYSSELNVNALELEDSALYLCASSLTGNEQYFGPGTRLTVT.